Only a few counts were recorded for the clone carrying this T cell receptor beta chain. These data are taken from a study of human T cells and chemical hapten exposure. Study summary: The sensitizer, 2% DPC, was used on around 2 cm by around 2 cm of upper inner arm skin.

In TCRdb, the RACE reads were re-called with MiXCR into one record per CDR3 protein. The sample includes some 60,000 distinct CDR3 sequences, around 10% of them seen just once. Germline CDR1 SGDLS, CDR2 YYNGEE. The V gene end was trimmed by 3 bases and the J gene end by 0 bases; junction bases not matched to a gene: 3. The length of the CDR3 is 15 residues. This sample's time point: pre-sensitization, week 0. Stated treatment: therapeutic diphenylcyclopropenone sensitization with weekly scalp DPC. The rearrangement joins TRBV9 to TRBJ1-2, with 9 bases fitting TRBD1. This clonotype was sampled from a woman aged 40 to 50 with alopecia areata. Some clones in this sample may be carry-over from other donors' samples. The material was whole blood, obtained in connection with sensitization to the hapten diphenylcyclopropenone (DPC). CDR3 nucleotides: TGTGCCAGCAGCGCGGGACAGGGTACTAACTATGGCTACACCTTC. It encodes CASSAGQGTNYGYTF. Looking up the rest from reference TRBV9 and TRBJ1-2 gives the full variable domain: DSGVTQTPKHLITATGQRVTLRCSPRSGDLSVYWYQQSLDQGLQFLIQYYNGEERAKGNILERFSAQQFPDLHSELNLSSLELGDSALYFCASSAGQGTNYGYTFGSGTRLTVV.